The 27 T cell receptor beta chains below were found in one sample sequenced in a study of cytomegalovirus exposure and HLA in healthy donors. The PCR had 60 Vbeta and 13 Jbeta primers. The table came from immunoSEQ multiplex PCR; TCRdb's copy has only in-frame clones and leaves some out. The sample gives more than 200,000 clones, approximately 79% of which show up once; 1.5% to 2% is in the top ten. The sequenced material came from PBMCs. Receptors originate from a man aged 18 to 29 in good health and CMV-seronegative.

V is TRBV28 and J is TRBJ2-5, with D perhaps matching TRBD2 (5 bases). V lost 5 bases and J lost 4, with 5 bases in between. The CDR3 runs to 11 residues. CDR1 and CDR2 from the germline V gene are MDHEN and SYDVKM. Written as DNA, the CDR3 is TGTGCCAGCAGTGAGGGAGAGACCCAGTACTTC. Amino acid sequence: CASSEGETQYF.

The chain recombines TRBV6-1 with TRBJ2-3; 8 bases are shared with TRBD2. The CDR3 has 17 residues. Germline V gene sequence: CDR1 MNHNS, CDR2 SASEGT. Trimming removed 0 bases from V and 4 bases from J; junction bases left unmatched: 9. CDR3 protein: CASSEAVAGLQSDTQYF. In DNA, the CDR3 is TGTGCCAGCAGTGAAGCAGTAGCGGGGCTACAATCAGATACGCAGTATTTT.

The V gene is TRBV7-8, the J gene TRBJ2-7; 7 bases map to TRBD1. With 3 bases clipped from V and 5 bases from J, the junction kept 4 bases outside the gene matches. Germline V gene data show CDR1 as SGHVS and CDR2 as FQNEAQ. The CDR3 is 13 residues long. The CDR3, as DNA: TGTGCCAGCAGCTTCCCGACAGGGAACGAGCAGTACTTC. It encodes CASSFPTGNEQYF.

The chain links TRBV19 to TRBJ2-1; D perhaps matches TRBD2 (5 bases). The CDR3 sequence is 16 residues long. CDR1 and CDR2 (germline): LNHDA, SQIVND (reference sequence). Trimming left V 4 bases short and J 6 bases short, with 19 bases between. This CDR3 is CASSRRLVDRGNEQFF. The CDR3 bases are TGTGCCAGTAGTAGAAGGCTAGTGGATCGGGGCAATGAGCAGTTCTTC.

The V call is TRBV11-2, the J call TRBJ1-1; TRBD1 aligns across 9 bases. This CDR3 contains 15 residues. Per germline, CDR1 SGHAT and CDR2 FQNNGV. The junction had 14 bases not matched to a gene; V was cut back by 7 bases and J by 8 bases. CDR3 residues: CASNTRDRDFREAFF. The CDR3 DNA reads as TGTGCCAGCAATACCCGGGACAGGGATTTCCGAGAAGCTTTCTTT.

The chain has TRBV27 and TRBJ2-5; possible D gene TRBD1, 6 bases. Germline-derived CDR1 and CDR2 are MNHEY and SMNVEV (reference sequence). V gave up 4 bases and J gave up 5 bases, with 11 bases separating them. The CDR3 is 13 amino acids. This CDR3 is CASSSGAWETQYF. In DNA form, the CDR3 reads TGTGCCAGCAGTTCAGGGGCATGGGAGACCCAGTACTTC.

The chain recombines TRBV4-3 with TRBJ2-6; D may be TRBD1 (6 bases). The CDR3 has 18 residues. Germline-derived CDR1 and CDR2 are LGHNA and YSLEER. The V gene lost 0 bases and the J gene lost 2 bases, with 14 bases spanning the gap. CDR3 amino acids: CASSQDSRGETGANVLTF. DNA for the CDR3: TGCGCCAGCAGCCAAGACAGCAGGGGAGAAACTGGGGCCAACGTCCTGACTTTC.

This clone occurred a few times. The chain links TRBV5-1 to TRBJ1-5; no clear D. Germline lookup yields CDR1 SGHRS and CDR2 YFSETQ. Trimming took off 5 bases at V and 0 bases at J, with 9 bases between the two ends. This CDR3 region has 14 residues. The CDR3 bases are TGCGCCAGCAGGGAGGGATCTAGCAATCAGCCCCAGCATTTT. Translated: CASREGSSNQPQHF. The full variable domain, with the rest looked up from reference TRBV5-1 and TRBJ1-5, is KAGVTQTPRYLIKTRGQQVTLSCSPISGHRSVSWYQQTPGQGLQFLFEYFSETQRNKGNFPGRFSGRQFSNSRSEMNVSTLELGDSALYLCASREGSSNQPQHFGDGTRLSIL.

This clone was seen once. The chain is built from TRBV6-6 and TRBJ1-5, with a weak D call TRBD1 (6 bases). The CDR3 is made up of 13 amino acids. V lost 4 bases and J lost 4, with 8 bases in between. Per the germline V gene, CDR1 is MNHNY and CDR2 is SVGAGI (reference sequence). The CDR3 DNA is TGTGCCAGCAGTTTACAGGGAAATCAGCCCCAGCATTTT. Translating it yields CASSLQGNQPQHF.

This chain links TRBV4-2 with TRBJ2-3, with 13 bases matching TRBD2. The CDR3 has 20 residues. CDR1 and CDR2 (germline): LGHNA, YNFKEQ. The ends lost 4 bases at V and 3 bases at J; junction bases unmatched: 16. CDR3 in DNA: TGTGCCAGCAGCCGCCGCCTAAGGGGAACTAGCGGGGGGGCGACAGATACGCAGTATTTT. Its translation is CASSRRLRGTSGGATDTQYF.

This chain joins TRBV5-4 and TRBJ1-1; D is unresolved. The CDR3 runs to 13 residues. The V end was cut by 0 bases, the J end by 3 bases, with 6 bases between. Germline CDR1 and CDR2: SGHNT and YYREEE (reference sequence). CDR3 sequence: CASSLGADTEAFF. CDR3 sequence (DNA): TGTGCCAGCAGCTTGGGGGCAGACACTGAAGCTTTCTTT.

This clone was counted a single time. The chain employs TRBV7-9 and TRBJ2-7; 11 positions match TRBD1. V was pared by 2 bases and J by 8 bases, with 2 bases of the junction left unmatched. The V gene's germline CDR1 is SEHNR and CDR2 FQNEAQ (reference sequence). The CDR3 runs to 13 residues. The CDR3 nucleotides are TGTGCCAGCAGCTTAAAGGACAGGGGGCAGCAGTACTTC. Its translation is CASSLKDRGQQYF.

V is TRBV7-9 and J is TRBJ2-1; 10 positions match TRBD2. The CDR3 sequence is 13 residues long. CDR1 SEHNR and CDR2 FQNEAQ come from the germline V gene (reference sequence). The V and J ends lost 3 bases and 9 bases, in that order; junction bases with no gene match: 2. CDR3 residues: CASSFSGGIEQFF. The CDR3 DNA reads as TGTGCCAGCAGCTTTAGCGGGGGGATTGAGCAGTTCTTC.

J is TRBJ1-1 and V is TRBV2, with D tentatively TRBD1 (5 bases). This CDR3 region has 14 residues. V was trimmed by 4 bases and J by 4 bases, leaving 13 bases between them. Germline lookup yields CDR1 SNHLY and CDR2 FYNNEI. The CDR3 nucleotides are TGTGCCAGCAGTGCACAGGTGAGAGGCACTGAAGCTTTCTTT. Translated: CASSAQVRGTEAFF.

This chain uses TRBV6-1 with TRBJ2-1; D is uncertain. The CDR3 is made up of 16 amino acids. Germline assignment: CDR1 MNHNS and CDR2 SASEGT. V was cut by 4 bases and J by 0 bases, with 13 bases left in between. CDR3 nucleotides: TGTGCCAGCAGTGCGGTGAGCACGAGCTCCTACAATGAGCAGTTCTTC. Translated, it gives CASSAVSTSSYNEQFF.

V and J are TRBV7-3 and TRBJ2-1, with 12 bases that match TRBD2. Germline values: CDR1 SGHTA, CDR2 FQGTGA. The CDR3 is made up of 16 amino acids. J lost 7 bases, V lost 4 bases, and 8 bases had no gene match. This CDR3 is CASSSLLAGGRNEQFF. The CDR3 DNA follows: TGTGCCAGCAGCTCCCTACTAGCGGGAGGACGTAATGAGCAGTTCTTC.

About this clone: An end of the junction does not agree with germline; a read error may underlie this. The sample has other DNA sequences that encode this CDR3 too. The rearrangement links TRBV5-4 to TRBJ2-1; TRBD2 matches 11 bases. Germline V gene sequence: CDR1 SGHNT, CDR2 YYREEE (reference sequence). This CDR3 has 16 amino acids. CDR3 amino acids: CASSPPIAGGSNEQFF. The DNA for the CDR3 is TGTGCCAGCAGTCCCCCAATAGCGGGGGGGAGCAATGAACAGTTCTTC. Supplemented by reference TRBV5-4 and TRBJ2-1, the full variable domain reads ETGVTQSPTHLIKTRGQQVTLRCSSQSGHNTVSWYQQALGQGPQFIFQYYREEENGRGNFPPRFSGLQFPNYSSELNVNALELDDSALYLCASSPPIAGGSNEQFFGPGTRLTVL.

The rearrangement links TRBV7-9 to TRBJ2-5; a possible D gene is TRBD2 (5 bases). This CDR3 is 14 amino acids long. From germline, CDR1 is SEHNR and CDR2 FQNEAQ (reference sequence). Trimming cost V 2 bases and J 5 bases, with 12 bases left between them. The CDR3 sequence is CASSLNSERETQYF. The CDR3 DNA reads TGTGCCAGCAGCTTAAATAGCGAGCGCGAGACCCAGTACTTC.

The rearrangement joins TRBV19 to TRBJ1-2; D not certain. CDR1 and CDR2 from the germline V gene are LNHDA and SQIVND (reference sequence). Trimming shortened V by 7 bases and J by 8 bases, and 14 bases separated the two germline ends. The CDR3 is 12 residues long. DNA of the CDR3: TGTGCCAGTAATCAAAAGGCCAGGGGCTACACCTTC. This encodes CASNQKARGYTF.

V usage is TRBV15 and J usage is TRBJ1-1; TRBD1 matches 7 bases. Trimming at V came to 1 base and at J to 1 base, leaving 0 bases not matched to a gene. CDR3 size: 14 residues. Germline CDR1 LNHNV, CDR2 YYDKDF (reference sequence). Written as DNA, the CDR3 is TGTGCCACCAGCAGAGGGACAGGGAACACTGAAGCTTTCTTT. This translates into CATSRGTGNTEAFF.

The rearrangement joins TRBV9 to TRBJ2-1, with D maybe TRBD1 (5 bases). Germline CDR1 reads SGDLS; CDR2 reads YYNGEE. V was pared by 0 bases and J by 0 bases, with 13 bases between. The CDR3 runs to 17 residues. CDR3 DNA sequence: TGTGCCAGCAGCGTAGGGGGCACCTTATACTCCTACAATGAGCAGTTCTTC. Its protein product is CASSVGGTLYSYNEQFF.

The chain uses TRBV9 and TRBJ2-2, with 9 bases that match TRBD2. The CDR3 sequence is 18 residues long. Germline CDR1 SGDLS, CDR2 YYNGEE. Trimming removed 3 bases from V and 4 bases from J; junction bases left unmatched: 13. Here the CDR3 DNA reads TGTGCCAGCAGCGGTCGACTAGCGGAGATTCTGGGCACCGGGGAGCTGTTTTTT. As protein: CASSGRLAEILGTGELFF.

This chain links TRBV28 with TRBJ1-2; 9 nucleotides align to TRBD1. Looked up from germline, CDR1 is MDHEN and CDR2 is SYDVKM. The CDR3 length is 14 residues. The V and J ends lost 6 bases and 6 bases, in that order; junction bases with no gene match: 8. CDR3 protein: CASSPGTGLHGYTF. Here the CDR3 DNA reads TGTGCCAGCAGCCCCGGGACAGGGCTCCATGGCTACACCTTC.

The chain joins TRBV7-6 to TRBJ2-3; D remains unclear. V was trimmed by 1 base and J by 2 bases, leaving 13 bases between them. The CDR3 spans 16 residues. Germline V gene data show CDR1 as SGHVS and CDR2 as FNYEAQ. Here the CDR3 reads CASSLGAIGNTDTQYF. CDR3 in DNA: TGTGCCAGCAGCTTAGGGGCGATAGGCAACACAGATACGCAGTATTTT.

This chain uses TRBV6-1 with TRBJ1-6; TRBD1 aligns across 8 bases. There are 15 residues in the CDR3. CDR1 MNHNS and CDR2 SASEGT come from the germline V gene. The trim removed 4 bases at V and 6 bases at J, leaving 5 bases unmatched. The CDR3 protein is CASSVAGQANSPLHF. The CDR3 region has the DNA TGTGCCAGCAGTGTAGCGGGACAGGCTAATTCACCCCTCCACTTT.

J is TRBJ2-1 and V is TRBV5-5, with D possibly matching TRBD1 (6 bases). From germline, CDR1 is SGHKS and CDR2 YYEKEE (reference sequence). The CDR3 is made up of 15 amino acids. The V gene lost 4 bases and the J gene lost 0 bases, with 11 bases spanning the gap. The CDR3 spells CASSLGQTSYNEQFF. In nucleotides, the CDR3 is TGTGCCAGCAGCCTCGGACAGACCTCCTACAATGAGCAGTTCTTC.

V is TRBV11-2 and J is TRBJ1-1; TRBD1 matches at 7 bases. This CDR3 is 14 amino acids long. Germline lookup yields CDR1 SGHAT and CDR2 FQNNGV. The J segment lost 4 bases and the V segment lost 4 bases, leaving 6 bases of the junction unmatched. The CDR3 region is CASSSQGGSTEAFF. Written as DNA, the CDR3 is TGTGCCAGCAGCTCGCAGGGGGGTAGCACTGAAGCTTTCTTT. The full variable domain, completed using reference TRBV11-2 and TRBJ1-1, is EAGVAQSPRYKIIEKRQSVAFWCNPISGHATLYWYQQILGQGPKLLIQFQNNGVVDDSQLPKDRFSAERLKGVDSTLKIQPAKLEDSAVYLCASSSQGGSTEAFFGQGTRLTVV.